This passage covers 10 T cell receptor beta chains from one sample sequenced in a study of control samples from healthy donors and cancer patients. Sequencing used immunoSEQ multiplex PCR; TCRdb keeps in-frame clones, though not all of them. The sample includes some 150,000 clones, about 89% of them seen just once. Source material: blood. Receptors were obtained from a man between 18 and 35 years old in good health.

The chain has TRBV4-3 and TRBJ2-1; D is possibly TRBD1 or TRBD2 (6 bases each). The germline V and J ends were trimmed by 0 bases and 2 bases, with 8 bases remaining between them. Germline CDR1 and CDR2: LGHNA and YSLEER. The CDR3 has 15 residues. In DNA form, the CDR3 reads TGCGCCAGCAGCCAAGAGGGGGGCCCCTACAATGAGCAGTTCTTC. Encoded protein: CASSQEGGPYNEQFF.

In nucleotides, the CDR3 is TGTGCCAGCAGTTCCCCAGCGGGGGGCCGTTCAGAGACCCAGTACTTC. It encodes CASSSPAGGRSETQYF. The chain employs TRBV6-2 or TRBV6-3 and TRBJ2-5, with 9 bases identical to TRBD2. Germline V gene lookup returns CDR1 MNHEY and CDR2 SVGEGT. This CDR3 has 16 residues. V shed 4 bases, J shed 4 bases, and the junction held 10 bases outside the gene matches.

The chain recombines TRBV2 with TRBJ1-1, with 9 bases aligning to TRBD1. Looked up from germline, CDR1 is SNHLY and CDR2 is FYNNEI. There are 14 residues in the CDR3. V shed 6 bases and J 1 base; nucleotides not matched to a gene: 3. The CDR3 loop is CASRDRGENTEAFF. The CDR3 DNA reads as TGTGCCAGCAGGGACAGGGGCGAGAACACTGAAGCTTTCTTT.

This CDR3 reads CASGLGTSPREQYF. The DNA for the CDR3 is TGTGCCAGCGGCCTAGGGACTAGCCCTCGCGAGCAGTACTTC. The J gene is TRBJ2-7, the V gene TRBV28; 9 bases map to TRBD2. The CDR3 totals 14 residues. The junction had 11 bases not matched to a gene; V was cut back by 8 bases and J by 6 bases. From germline, CDR1 is MDHEN and CDR2 SYDVKM.

The CDR3 region has the DNA TGTGCCAGCAGCTTAGAAGGGTCGGGTGAAGCTTTCTTT. Its translation: CASSLEGSGEAFF. The chain employs TRBV7-9 and TRBJ1-1; D gene uncertain. Germline V CDR1 and CDR2: SEHNR, FQNEAQ (reference sequence). V lost 1 base, J lost 7 bases, and 10 bases lay in between. The CDR3 spans 13 residues.

The rearrangement links TRBV28 to TRBJ1-2; the D is unclear. This CDR3 spans 14 amino acids. The V gene lost 3 bases and the J gene lost 11 bases, with 19 bases spanning the gap. Germline lookup yields CDR1 MDHEN and CDR2 SYDVKM. The CDR3 loop reads CASSLSSPYMGYTF. The CDR3 DNA sequence: TGTGCCAGCAGTTTGAGTTCCCCGTATATGGGGTACACCTTC.

V and J are TRBV6-5 and TRBJ2-1, with D perhaps being TRBD1 or TRBD2 (6 bases each). Germline V gene sequence: CDR1 MNHEY, CDR2 SVGAGI. This CDR3 comprises 14 residues. V was cut by 5 bases and J by 8 bases, with 16 bases left in between. The CDR3 loop is CASSRGANWDEQFF. The CDR3 DNA reads as TGTGCCAGCAGTAGGGGGGCCAACTGGGATGAGCAGTTCTTC.

This rearrangement joins TRBV7-9 to TRBJ2-2, with a tentative D call TRBD1 (5 bases). Trimming removed 0 bases from V and 6 bases from J, with 14 bases in between. This CDR3 is 16 amino acids long. Germline V lookup: CDR1 SEHNR, CDR2 FQNEAQ (reference sequence). The CDR3 nucleotides read TGTGCCAGCAGCTTAGCGGGTCAGGGCGACGCCGGGGAGCTGTTTTTT. Translation: CASSLAGQGDAGELFF.

The chain links TRBV5-1 to TRBJ1-2; D unresolved. The germline V gene encodes CDR1 SGHRS and CDR2 YFSETQ. The V gene lost 0 bases and the J gene lost 4 bases, with 13 bases spanning the gap. The CDR3 loop spans 15 amino acids. The chain's CDR3 is CASSLDSARVYGYTF. Written as DNA, the CDR3 is TGCGCCAGCAGCTTGGATTCCGCAAGGGTCTATGGCTACACCTTC. Combining the CDR3 with reference TRBV5-1 and TRBJ1-2 gives the whole variable domain KAGVTQTPRYLIKTRGQQVTLSCSPISGHRSVSWYQQTPGQGLQFLFEYFSETQRNKGNFPGRFSGRQFSNSRSEMNVSTLELGDSALYLCASSLDSARVYGYTFGSGTRLTVV.

V gene TRBV27 combines with J gene TRBJ2-2; D not resolved. The V and J ends lost 2 bases and 4 bases respectively, with 8 bases between them. Germline assignment: CDR1 MNHEY and CDR2 SMNVEV (reference sequence). The CDR3 loop spans 14 amino acids. The CDR3, as DNA: TGTGCCAGCAGTTTAAGACTCGTCACCGGGGAGCTGTTTTTT. Its protein is CASSLRLVTGELFF.